The clone carrying this T cell receptor (beta chain) was detected a few times. Antigen: not known. This entry belongs to a study of PD-1 blockade in classical Hodgkin lymphoma. Profiling relied on immunoSEQ multiplex PCR, and the TCRdb table lists in-frame clones only, not all of them. The sample lists tens of thousands of clones; under 95% were seen once. Regarding the study as a whole: The baseline diversity of complete responders showed similarity to that of newly diagnosed patients. Lower baseline TCR diversity was reported for newly diagnosed patients than for healthy donors. What caused the repertoire differences, perhaps disease activity or prior therapy, remains undefined.

Relapses following autologous stem cell transplantation were seen in all patients, with brentuximab vedotin exposure varying. Best responses included complete response and partial response; otherwise, the best response was progressive disease. In germline, CDR1 is MNHEY, CDR2 SVGAGI. The V end lost 0 bases, the J end lost 1 base, and 9 bases lay between the germline ends. CDR3 size: 15 residues. This clonotype was obtained from a human donor with classical Hodgkin lymphoma. This sample comprised peripheral blood mononuclear cells (PBMCs), obtained at baseline. V usage is TRBV6-5 and J usage is TRBJ2-5; D uncertain. The CDR3 loop reads CASSYSAGVQETQYF. CDR3 nucleotide sequence: TGTGCCAGCAGTTACTCGGCTGGGGTCCAAGAGACCCAGTACTTC.